The 20 T cell receptor beta chains below all came from one sample that was sequenced in a study of CD8 T cells in ankylosing spondylitis. Each CDR3 protein is one row after TCRdb ran MiXCR on the 5' RACE reads. Of 250,000 to 350,000 distinct CDR3 sequences in the sample, 20% were seen once. Input material: blood, either unsorted or a sorted T cell fraction (not recorded which). The source of these receptors is a male donor with ankylosing spondylitis or in good health (not recorded which).

A note on this clonotype: The junction differs from germline at one of its ends, possibly a read error. V is TRBV20-1 and J is TRBJ1-2, with no clear D. The V gene's germline CDR1 is DFQATT and CDR2 SNEGSKA (reference sequence). This CDR3 is 12 amino acids long. The CDR3 DNA reads as TGCAGTGCTAGTTACCCTAACCATGGCTACACCTTC. It codes for CSASYPNHGYTF.

This clonotype was seen more than once but under ten times. This rearrangement joins TRBV20-1 to TRBJ2-5; 8 positions match TRBD1. The V and J ends lost 0 bases and 5 bases, in that order; junction bases with no gene match: 5. CDR3 length: 14 residues. Germline assignment: CDR1 DFQATT and CDR2 SNEGSKA (reference sequence). The chain's CDR3 is CSARDAGGDETQYF. In DNA, the CDR3 is TGCAGTGCTAGAGACGCAGGGGGCGATGAGACCCAGTACTTC.

The chain uses TRBV28 and TRBJ2-2; unclear D gene. Looked up from germline, CDR1 is MDHEN and CDR2 is SYDVKM. Between the trimmed V and J ends, which lost 6 bases and 1 base, there was a span of 15 bases. The CDR3 contains 16 residues. The DNA for the CDR3 is TGTGCCAGCAGGCAAACGTCCCTCCGGAACACCGGGGAGCTGTTTTTT. Translation: CASRQTSLRNTGELFF.

In its sample, this clonotype was seen a few times. This rearrangement joins TRBV6-2 or TRBV6-3 to TRBJ1-1; perhaps TRBD1 as D (5 bases). The CDR3 consists of 13 residues. The V end was cut by 2 bases, the J end by 5 bases, with 9 bases between. Germline-derived CDR1 and CDR2 are MNHEY and SVGEGT. The CDR3 is CASSYGTGTEAFF. CDR3 nucleotides: TGTGCCAGCAGTTACGGTACAGGTACTGAAGCTTTCTTT.

This CDR3 is CSVELGLAVTGELFF. In DNA, the CDR3 is TGCAGCGTTGAATTAGGACTAGCGGTCACCGGGGAGCTGTTTTTT. The chain carries TRBV29-1 and TRBJ2-2, with TRBD2 identical over 10 bases. The CDR3 is 15 residues long. V dropped 2 bases and J dropped 4; count of bases not matched to a gene: 4. CDR1 and CDR2 from the germline V gene are SQVTM and ANQGSEA.

The rearrangement uses TRBV7-6 and TRBJ1-5; 10 nucleotides line up with TRBD1. The CDR3 is made up of 17 amino acids. J lost 4 bases, V lost 0 bases, and 6 bases had no gene match. Germline V gene lookup returns CDR1 SGHVS and CDR2 FNYEAQ. The CDR3 reads CASSLASGTGVNQPQHF. The CDR3 coding sequence is TGTGCCAGCAGCTTAGCGTCCGGGACAGGGGTGAATCAGCCCCAGCATTTT.

This clonotype was found a few times. The chain combines TRBV20-1 with TRBJ2-3, with D possibly TRBD1 on 5 matching bases. Germline CDR1 DFQATT, CDR2 SNEGSKA (reference sequence). This CDR3 spans 13 amino acids. V dropped 3 bases and J dropped 5 bases, with 12 bases sitting between them. CDR3 sequence reads: CSARYMGQDTQYF. The CDR3 nucleotides read TGCAGTGCTAGGTATATGGGGCAAGATACGCAGTATTTT.

This clonotype was found a few times. This chain uses TRBV11-1 with TRBJ2-1; tentative D call: TRBD1 (5 bases). V lost 2 bases and J lost 9, with 11 bases in between. The germline V gene has CDR1 SGHAT and CDR2 FQDESV (reference sequence). The CDR3 is 13 residues long. As DNA, the CDR3 is TGTGCCAGCAGCTTACCAGGGATCGGTGAGCAGTTCTTC. Protein: CASSLPGIGEQFF.

In its sample, this clonotype was seen a few times. The rearrangement joins TRBV29-1 to TRBJ2-5, with 8 bases identical to TRBD1. This CDR3 has 12 amino acids. The ends lost 7 bases at V and 3 bases at J; junction bases unmatched: 4. Looked up from germline, CDR1 is SQVTM and CDR2 is ANQGSEA. CDR3 DNA: TGCAGCGAGAAGACAGGGGAAGAGACCCAGTACTTC. Encoded protein: CSEKTGEETQYF.

This clonotype was detected only a few times. V gene TRBV2 combines with J gene TRBJ2-5; 7 bases are a match to TRBD2. V lost 1 base, J lost 2 bases, and 10 bases stayed unmatched. Germline CDR1 is SNHLY and CDR2 is FYNNEI. This CDR3 is 17 amino acids long. This chain's CDR3 is CASSEGGWAGEQETQYF. The CDR3 nucleotides read TGTGCCAGCAGTGAAGGGGGCTGGGCGGGGGAACAAGAGACCCAGTACTTC.

This clonotype was detected ten times or more. The V gene is TRBV5-1, the J gene TRBJ2-1; TRBD2 matches 9 bases. Losses at the gene ends were 0 bases for V and 4 bases for J; bases not matched to a gene: 8. Looked up from germline, CDR1 is SGHRS and CDR2 is YFSETQ. The CDR3 totals 17 residues. The CDR3 loop reads CASSLAWASGTYNEQFF. The DNA for the CDR3 is TGCGCCAGCAGCTTGGCCTGGGCTAGCGGGACTTACAATGAGCAGTTCTTC.

The chain employs TRBV6-1 and TRBJ1-1; no reliable D call. This CDR3 comprises 16 residues. V was pared by 3 bases and J by 3 bases, with 17 bases between. Germline V gene lookup returns CDR1 MNHNS and CDR2 SASEGT. The CDR3 spells CASSEGKRVVDTEAFF. The CDR3 DNA is TGTGCCAGCAGTGAGGGGAAGAGGGTCGTGGACACTGAAGCTTTCTTT.

This clonotype occurred a few times. V usage is TRBV20-1 and J usage is TRBJ1-5; D not resolved. CDR1 DFQATT and CDR2 SNEGSKA come from the germline V gene (reference sequence). The CDR3 has 14 amino acids. V shed 6 bases and J shed 0 bases, with 12 bases lying between them. Here the CDR3 DNA reads TGCAGTGCCGAGAGACTAAATAGCAATCAGCCCCAGCATTTT. Translation gives CSAERLNSNQPQHF.

The V call is TRBV29-1, the J call TRBJ2-2; a weak D match, TRBD2 (6 bases). The CDR3 length is 15 residues. The V gene's germline CDR1 is SQVTM and CDR2 ANQGSEA. V shed 5 bases and J shed 3 bases, with 16 bases lying between them. CDR3 amino acids: CSVQAGRIYTGELFF. The CDR3 coding sequence is TGCAGCGTTCAGGCGGGACGAATTTACACCGGGGAGCTGTTTTTT.

This clonotype has at least ten counts. This chain links TRBV20-1 with TRBJ1-2, with D possibly being TRBD1 (5 bases). V was cut by 0 bases and J by 11 bases, with 16 bases left in between. Per germline, CDR1 DFQATT and CDR2 SNEGSKA (reference sequence). The CDR3 consists of 13 residues. CDR3 residues: CSAREPDSLYYTF. Written as DNA, the CDR3 is TGCAGTGCTAGAGAACCTGACAGCCTTTATTACACCTTC.

The rearrangement joins TRBV10-3 to TRBJ1-1; tentative D call: TRBD1 (5 bases). The CDR3 extends over 13 amino acids. V was shortened by 6 bases and J by 1 base, with 9 bases between the two germline ends. Per germline, CDR1 ENHRY and CDR2 SYGVKD. CDR3 sequence reads: CAISRDANTEAFF. CDR3 nucleotide sequence: TGTGCCATCAGCCGGGACGCGAACACTGAAGCTTTCTTT.

A few counts support this clonotype. The V gene is TRBV12-3 or TRBV12-4, the J gene TRBJ2-3, with D unresolved. The CDR3 extends over 14 amino acids. V lost 3 bases and J lost 3, with 10 bases in between. CDR3 sequence: CASSLRFRTDTQYF. The CDR3 DNA reads TGTGCCAGCAGTTTGAGGTTTAGGACAGATACGCAGTATTTT.

The chain couples TRBV25-1 to TRBJ2-1; TRBD2 agrees at 9 bases. CDR3 length: 17 residues. The V gene's germline CDR1 is MGHDK and CDR2 SYGVNS. Trimming removed 5 bases from V and 9 bases from J; junction bases left unmatched: 17. CDR3 coding DNA: TGTGCCAGCAGTCCCCGGGGACTAGCAGGAGGGCGTGGTGAGCAGTTCTTC. Translation gives CASSPRGLAGGRGEQFF.

This chain uses TRBV4-2 with TRBJ2-3; 11 bases are shared with TRBD2. Per germline, CDR1 LGHNA and CDR2 YNFKEQ. V was pared by 0 bases and J by 3 bases, with 14 bases of the junction left unmatched. This CDR3 has 20 residues. The chain's CDR3 is CASSQELPMSSGGRTDTQYF. The CDR3 DNA sequence: TGTGCCAGCAGCCAAGAACTCCCGATGTCTAGCGGGGGGAGGACAGATACGCAGTATTTT.

This rearrangement joins TRBV6-5 to TRBJ2-1; 9 positions agree with TRBD2. J was trimmed by 7 bases and V by 0 bases; bases with no gene match: 10. The CDR3 covers 17 residues. Germline CDR1 and CDR2: MNHEY and SVGAGI. CDR3 region: CASSYSKGSGRMNEQFF. CDR3 sequence (DNA): TGTGCCAGCAGTTACTCGAAGGGTAGCGGGAGAATGAATGAGCAGTTCTTC.